The present T cell receptor beta chain was sequenced within a study of response to subunit inactivated influenza vaccine (dated by TCRdb to 2017 to 2018). Looking at the study overall: The study used deep quantitative T cell receptor repertoire profiling to track responses to a trivalent subunit inactivated influenza vaccine. General findings and caveats noted by the study authors: The authors suggested that each seasonal influenza vaccination may recruit only a limited number of new T cells.

Including the terminal cysteine and phenylalanine, the CDR3 comprises 10 residues. Only CDR3 DNA is held: 30 bases, read in frame from base 1. CDR1 and CDR2 (DFQATT, SNEGSKA) derive from the germline V gene (reference sequence). The V end loses 2 bases and the J end loses 8 bases, and a stretch of 6 bases separates them. Regarding this clonotype: The specificity of this receptor is unknown. Per-nucleotide qualities are absent, and no much larger clonotype sits a single base away.

Libraries came from RT-PCR. The listed sequencing device is Illumina HiSeq 2500. Starting from the raw public reads, TCRdb applied fastp trimming at Q25, assembled clones with MiXCR and retained in-frame beta chains. Rows with one shared CDR3 protein collapse into an entry with the most common genes and DNA. Here the sample has about 650,000 distinct CDR3 sequences; around 16% occur a single time. The ten largest clones add up to about 9.9% of the sample. This specimen was PBMCs from blood, taken approximately 12 days after vaccination. The rearranged segments are TRBV20-1 and TRBJ1-2, with TRBD1 perhaps the D gene, on 5 matching bases. The receptor was isolated from a man aged 45-65 years who received an inactivated influenza vaccine. Donor details come from another sample of the same person, matched by shared clones. The CDR3 protein is CSARRDGYTF. The nucleotides are TGCAGTGCTAGAAGGGACGGCTACACCTTC.